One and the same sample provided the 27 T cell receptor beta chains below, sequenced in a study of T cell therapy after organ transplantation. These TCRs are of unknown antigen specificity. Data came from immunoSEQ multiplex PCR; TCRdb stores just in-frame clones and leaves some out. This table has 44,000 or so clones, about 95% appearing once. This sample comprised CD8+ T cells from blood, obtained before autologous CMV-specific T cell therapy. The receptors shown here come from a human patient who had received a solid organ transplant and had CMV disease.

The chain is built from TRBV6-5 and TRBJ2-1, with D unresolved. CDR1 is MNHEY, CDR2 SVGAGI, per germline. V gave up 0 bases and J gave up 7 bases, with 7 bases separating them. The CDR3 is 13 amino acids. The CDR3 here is CASSYSGFNEQFF. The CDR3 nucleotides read TGTGCCAGCAGTTACTCAGGGTTTAATGAGCAGTTCTTC.

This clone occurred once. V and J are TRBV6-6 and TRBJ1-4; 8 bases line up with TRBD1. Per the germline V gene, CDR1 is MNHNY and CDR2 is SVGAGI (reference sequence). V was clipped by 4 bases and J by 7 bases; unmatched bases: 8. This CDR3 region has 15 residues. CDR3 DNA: TGTGCCAGCAGTTCAACCAGGGGGCTAGTTGAAAAACTGTTTTTT. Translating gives CASSSTRGLVEKLFF.

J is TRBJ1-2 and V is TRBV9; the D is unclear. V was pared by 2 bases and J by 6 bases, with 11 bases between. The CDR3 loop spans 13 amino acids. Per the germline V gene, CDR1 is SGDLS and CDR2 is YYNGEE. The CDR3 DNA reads TGTGCCAGCAGCGTTGGATTCCGCCATGGCTACACCTTC. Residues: CASSVGFRHGYTF.

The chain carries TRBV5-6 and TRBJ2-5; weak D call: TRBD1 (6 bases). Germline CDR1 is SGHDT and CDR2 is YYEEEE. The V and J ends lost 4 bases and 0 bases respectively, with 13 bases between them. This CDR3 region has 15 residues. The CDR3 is CASSQNRDNQETQYF. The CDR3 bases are TGTGCCAGCAGCCAAAACCGGGACAACCAAGAGACCCAGTACTTC.

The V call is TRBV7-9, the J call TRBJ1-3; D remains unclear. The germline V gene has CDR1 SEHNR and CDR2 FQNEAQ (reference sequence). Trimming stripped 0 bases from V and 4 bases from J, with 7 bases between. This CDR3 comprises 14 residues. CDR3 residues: CASSLAQRGNTIYF. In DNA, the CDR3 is TGTGCCAGCAGCTTAGCACAGAGAGGAAACACCATATATTTT.

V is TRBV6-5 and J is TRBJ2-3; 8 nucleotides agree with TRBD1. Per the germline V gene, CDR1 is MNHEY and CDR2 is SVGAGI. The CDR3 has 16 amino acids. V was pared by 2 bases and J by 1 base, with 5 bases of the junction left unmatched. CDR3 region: CASSYVGQGGTDTQYF. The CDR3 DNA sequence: TGTGCCAGCAGTTACGTCGGACAGGGTGGCACAGATACGCAGTATTTT.

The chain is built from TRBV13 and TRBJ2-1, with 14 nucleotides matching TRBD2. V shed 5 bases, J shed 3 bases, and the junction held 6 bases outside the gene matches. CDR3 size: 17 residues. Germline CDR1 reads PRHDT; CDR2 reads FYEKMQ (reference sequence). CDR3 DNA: TGTGCCAGCAGCACCCGACTAGCGGGAGGGAACTACAATGAGCAGTTCTTC. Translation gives CASSTRLAGGNYNEQFF. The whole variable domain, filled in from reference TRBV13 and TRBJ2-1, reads AAGVIQSPRHLIKEKRETATLKCYPIPRHDTVYWYQQGPGQDPQFLISFYEKMQSDKGSIPDRFSAQQFSDYHSELNMSSLELGDSALYFCASSTRLAGGNYNEQFFGPGTRLTVL.

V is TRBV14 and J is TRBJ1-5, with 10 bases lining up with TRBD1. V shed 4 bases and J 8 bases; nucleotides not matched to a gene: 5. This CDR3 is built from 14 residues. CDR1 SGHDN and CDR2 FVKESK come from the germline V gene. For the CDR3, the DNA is TGTGCCAGCAGCCCATTGGGACAGGGGAAGCCCCAGCATTTT. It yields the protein CASSPLGQGKPQHF. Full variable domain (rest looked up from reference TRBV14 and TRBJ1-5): EAGVTQFPSHSVIEKGQTVTLRCDPISGHDNLYWYRRVMGKEIKFLLHFVKESKQDESGMPNNRFLAERTGGTYSTLKVQPAELEDSGVYFCASSPLGQGKPQHFGDGTRLSIL.

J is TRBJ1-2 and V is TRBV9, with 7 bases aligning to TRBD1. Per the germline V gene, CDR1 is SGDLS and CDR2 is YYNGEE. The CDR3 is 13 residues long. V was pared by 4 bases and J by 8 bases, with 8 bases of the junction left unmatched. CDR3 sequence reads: CASSLGQYSGYTF. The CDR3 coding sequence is TGTGCCAGCAGCCTGGGACAGTATTCAGGCTACACCTTC.

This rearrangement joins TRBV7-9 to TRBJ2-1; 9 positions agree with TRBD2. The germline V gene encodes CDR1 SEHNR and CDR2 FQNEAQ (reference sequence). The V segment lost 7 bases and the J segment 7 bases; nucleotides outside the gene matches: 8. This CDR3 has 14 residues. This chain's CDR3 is CASTIAGAGNEQFF. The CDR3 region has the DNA TGTGCCAGCACTATAGCGGGGGCGGGGAATGAGCAGTTCTTC.

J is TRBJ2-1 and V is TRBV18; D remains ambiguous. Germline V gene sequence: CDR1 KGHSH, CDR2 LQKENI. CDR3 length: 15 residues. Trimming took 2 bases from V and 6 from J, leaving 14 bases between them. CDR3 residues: CASSPFSGSLNEQFF. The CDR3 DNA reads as TGTGCCAGCTCACCATTCTCCGGGTCTCTCAATGAGCAGTTCTTC.

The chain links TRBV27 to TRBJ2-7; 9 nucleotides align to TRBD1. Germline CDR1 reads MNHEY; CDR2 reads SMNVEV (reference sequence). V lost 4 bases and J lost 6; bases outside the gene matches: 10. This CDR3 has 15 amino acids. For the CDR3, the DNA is TGTGCCAGCAGTTCCCGACAGGGGGATACGGTCGAGCAGTACTTC. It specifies CASSSRQGDTVEQYF.

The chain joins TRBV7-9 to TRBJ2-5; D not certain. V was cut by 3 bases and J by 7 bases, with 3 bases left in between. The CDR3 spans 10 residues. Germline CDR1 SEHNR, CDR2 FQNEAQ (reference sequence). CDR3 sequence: CASSFGTQYF. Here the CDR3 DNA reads TGTGCCAGCAGCTTCGGGACCCAGTACTTC.

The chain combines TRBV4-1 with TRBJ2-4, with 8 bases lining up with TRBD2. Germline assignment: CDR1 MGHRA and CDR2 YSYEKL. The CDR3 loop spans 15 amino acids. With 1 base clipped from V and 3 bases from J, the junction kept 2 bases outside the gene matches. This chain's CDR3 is CASSQVGTSKNIQYF. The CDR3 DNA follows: TGCGCCAGCAGCCAAGTAGGGACTAGCAAAAACATTCAGTACTTC.

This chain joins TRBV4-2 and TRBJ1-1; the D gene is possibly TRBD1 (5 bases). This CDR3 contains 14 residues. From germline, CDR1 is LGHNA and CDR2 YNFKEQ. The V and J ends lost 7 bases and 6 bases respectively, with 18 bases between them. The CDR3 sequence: CASTSWQEGAEAFF. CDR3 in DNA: TGTGCCAGCACCTCATGGCAGGAAGGGGCTGAAGCTTTCTTT.

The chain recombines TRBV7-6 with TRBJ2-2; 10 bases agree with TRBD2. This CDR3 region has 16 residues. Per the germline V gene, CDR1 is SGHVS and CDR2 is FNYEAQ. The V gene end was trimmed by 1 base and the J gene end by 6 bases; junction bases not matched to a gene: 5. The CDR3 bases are TGTGCCAGCAGCTTAGGCCCTAGCGGGAGTTCCGGGGAGCTGTTTTTT. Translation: CASSLGPSGSSGELFF.

CDR3 sequence: CASSSSGTSGTKAYNEQFF. CDR3 bases: TGTGCCAGCAGTAGCTCCGGGACTAGCGGGACTAAGGCCTACAATGAGCAGTTCTTC. This chain links TRBV11-2 with TRBJ2-1; 13 positions agree with TRBD2. The trim removed 6 bases at V and 2 bases at J, leaving 13 bases unmatched. There are 19 residues in the CDR3. The V gene's germline CDR1 is SGHAT and CDR2 FQNNGV. The full variable domain, rest sourced from reference TRBV11-2 and TRBJ2-1, is EAGVAQSPRYKIIEKRQSVAFWCNPISGHATLYWYQQILGQGPKLLIQFQNNGVVDDSQLPKDRFSAERLKGVDSTLKIQPAKLEDSAVYLCASSSSGTSGTKAYNEQFFGPGTRLTVL.

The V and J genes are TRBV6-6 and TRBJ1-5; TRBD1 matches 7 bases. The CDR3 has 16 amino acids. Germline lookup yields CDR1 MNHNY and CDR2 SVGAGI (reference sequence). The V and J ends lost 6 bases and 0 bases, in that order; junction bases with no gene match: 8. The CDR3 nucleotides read TGTGCCAGCAGCCCTGGGACAGATTATAGCAATCAGCCCCAGCATTTT. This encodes CASSPGTDYSNQPQHF.

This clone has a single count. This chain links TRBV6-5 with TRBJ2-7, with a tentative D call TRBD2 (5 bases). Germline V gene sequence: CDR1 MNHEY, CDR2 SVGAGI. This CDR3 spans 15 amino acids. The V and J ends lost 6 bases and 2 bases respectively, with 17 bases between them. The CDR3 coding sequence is TGTGCCAGCAGCCTCCTAGCTGAATTACCCTACGAGCAGTACTTC. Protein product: CASSLLAELPYEQYF.

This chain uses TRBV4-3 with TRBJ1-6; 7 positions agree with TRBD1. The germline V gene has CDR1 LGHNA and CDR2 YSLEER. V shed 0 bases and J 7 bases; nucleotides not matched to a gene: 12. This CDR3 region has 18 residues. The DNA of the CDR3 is TGCGCCAGCAGCCAAGAGGGCCTAGGGACAGAGTTGAATTCACCCCTCCACTTT. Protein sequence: CASSQEGLGTELNSPLHF.

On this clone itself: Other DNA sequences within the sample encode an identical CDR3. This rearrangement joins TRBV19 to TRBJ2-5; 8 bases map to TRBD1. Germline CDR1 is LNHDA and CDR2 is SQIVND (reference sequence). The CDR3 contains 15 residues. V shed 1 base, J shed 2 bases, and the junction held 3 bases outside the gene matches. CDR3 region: CASSIGYRGQETQYF. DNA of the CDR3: TGTGCCAGTAGTATAGGTTACAGGGGGCAAGAGACCCAGTACTTC. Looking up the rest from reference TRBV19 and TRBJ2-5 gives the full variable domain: DGGITQSPKYLFRKEGQNVTLSCEQNLNHDAMYWYRQDPGQGLRLIYYSQIVNDFQKGDIAEGYSVSREKKESFPLTVTSAQKNPTAFYLCASSIGYRGQETQYFGPGTRLLVL.

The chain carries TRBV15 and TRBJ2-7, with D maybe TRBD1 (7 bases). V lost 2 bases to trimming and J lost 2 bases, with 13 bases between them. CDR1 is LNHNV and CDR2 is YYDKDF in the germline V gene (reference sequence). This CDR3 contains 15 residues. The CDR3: CATSRRRDRPYEQYF. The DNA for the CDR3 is TGTGCCACCAGCAGAAGGCGGGACAGACCCTACGAGCAGTACTTC.

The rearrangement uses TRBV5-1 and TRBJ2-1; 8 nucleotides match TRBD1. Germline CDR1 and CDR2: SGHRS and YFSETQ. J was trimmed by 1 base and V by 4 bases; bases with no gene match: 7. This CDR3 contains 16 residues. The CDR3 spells CASSQGQGISYNEQFF. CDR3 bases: TGCGCCAGCAGCCAAGGACAGGGTATATCCTACAATGAGCAGTTCTTC. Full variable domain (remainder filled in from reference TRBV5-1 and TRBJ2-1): KAGVTQTPRYLIKTRGQQVTLSCSPISGHRSVSWYQQTPGQGLQFLFEYFSETQRNKGNFPGRFSGRQFSNSRSEMNVSTLELGDSALYLCASSQGQGISYNEQFFGPGTRLTVL.

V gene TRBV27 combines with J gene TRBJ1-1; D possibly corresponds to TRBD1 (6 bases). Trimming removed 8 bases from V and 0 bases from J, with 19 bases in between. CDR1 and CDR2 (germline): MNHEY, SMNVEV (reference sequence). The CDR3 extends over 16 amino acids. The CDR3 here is CASSKPGHPMNTEAFF. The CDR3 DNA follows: TGTGCCAGCTCTAAACCGGGACACCCCATGAACACTGAAGCTTTCTTT.

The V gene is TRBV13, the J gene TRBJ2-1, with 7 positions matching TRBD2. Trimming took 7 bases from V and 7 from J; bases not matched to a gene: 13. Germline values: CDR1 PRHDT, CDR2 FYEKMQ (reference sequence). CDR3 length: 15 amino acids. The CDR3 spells CASILGGSTGNEQFF. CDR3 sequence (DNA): TGTGCCAGCATCCTGGGGGGGAGTACCGGAAATGAGCAGTTCTTC.

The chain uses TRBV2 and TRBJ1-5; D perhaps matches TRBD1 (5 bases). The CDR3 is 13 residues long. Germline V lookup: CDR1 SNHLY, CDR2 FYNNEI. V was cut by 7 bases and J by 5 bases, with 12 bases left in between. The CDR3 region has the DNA TGTGCCAGCAATCCAGGGAGGGATCAGCCCCAGCATTTT. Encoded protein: CASNPGRDQPQHF.

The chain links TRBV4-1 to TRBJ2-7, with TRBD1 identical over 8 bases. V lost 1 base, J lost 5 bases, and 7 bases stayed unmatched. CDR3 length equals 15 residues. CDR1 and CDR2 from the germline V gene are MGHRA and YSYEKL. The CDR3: CASSQVARGLDEQYF. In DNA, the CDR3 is TGCGCCAGCAGCCAAGTTGCCAGGGGGCTCGACGAGCAGTACTTC.